This TCR beta chain was sequenced during a study of neurological immune-mediated disorders. Study results and limitations: None of the CDR3 amino acid sequences found in expanded clones was shared across subjects. This suggests that the TCR-beta repertoires were private in all groups. No link was found between any clinical or MRI feature and the multiple sclerosis repertoire cluster.

This clonotype was recorded at least ten times. Its target is unknown. Every sequencing run generated in excess of 160 million TCR-beta sequences. These sequences covered 15-18 subjects. Using its own MiXCR run on the 5' RACE reads, TCRdb lists one record per CDR3 protein. This table has approximately 59,000 distinct CDR3 sequences, over 5% appearing once. 2 million unsorted PBMCs were stored in RNAlater at -80 °C before RNA extraction. There are 16 residues in the CDR3. Germline assignment: CDR1 SGHDT and CDR2 YYEEEE. Trimming removed 3 bases from V and 2 bases from J, with 15 bases in between. The chain combines TRBV5-6 with TRBJ2-1; D may be TRBD2 (6 bases). The specimen was PBMCs. This clonotype was sampled from a human donor with multiple sclerosis. The donor label of this sample is uncertain. The CDR3 nucleotides read TGTGCCAGCAGCTCTGGCGGGGACGGCCCCTACAATGAGCAGTTCTTC. This gives the protein CASSSGGDGPYNEQFF. The variable domain in full, completed from reference TRBV5-6 and TRBJ2-1, reads DAGVTQSPTHLIKTRGQQVTLRCSPKSGHDTVSWYQQALGQGPQFIFQYYEEEERQRGNFPDRFSGHQFPNYSSELNVNALLLGDSALYLCASSSGGDGPYNEQFFGPGTRLTVL.